A selection of T cell receptor beta chains follows, all from one sample in a study of OX40 agonist ivuxolimab in advanced cancers. Method: immunoSEQ multiplex PCR; TCRdb's copy keeps in-frame clones and lacks some. Of roughly 71,000 clones in the sample, about 79% are singletons; the top ten hold around 1.5%. The sequencing here drew on CD4+ or CD8+ T cells sorted from blood, taken in a trial of the OX40 agonist ivuxolimab. All receptors come from an adult with an advanced solid tumor such as melanoma, head and neck, liver or kidney cancer. Each CDR3 is given with its conserved first and last residue. Fields, in order: CDR3 length, V gene, clone size, J gene, D gene, CDR3 DNA, CDR3 protein. A D gene is named only where the DNA matches it firmly. Size is omitted from some rows. Given values are once, few, many or a class for expanded clones.

length: 15; V: TRBV6-6; size: -; J: TRBJ2-5; D: TRBD2; DNA: TGTGCCAGCGGCGGGGGACTAGCATTACAAGAGACCCAGTACTTC; CDR3: CASGGGLALQETQYF
length: 14; V: TRBV7-2; size: -; J: TRBJ2-7; D: TRBD2; DNA: TGTGCCAGCAGCCTAGGGACTAGCGGGCAAAGGCAGTACTTC; CDR3: CASSLGTSGQRQYF
length: 13; V: TRBV29-1; size: -; J: TRBJ2-7; D: -; DNA: TGCAGCGTCCGCGGGACGGCAGTCTACGAGCAGTACTTC; CDR3: CSVRGTAVYEQYF
length: 15; V: TRBV5-1; size: -; J: TRBJ2-7; D: -; DNA: TGCGCCAGCAGCTTGGAGGCGGCCGGACGGGGTGAGCAGTACTTC; CDR3: CASSLEAAGRGEQYF
length: 15; V: TRBV10-3; size: -; J: TRBJ2-7; D: TRBD1; DNA: TGTGCCATCAGTGAGTCGGGACAGGGCTCGACCGAGCAGTACTTC; CDR3: CAISESGQGSTEQYF
length: 16; V: TRBV7-2; size: -; J: TRBJ2-1; D: -; DNA: TGTGCCAGCCTTAAAACTTGGGCCAGCTCCTACAATGAGCAGTTCTTC; CDR3: CASLKTWASSYNEQFF
length: 14; V: TRBV18; size: -; J: TRBJ2-7; D: TRBD1; DNA: TGTGCCAGCTCACCAATACAGGGGGCCAGCGAGCAGTACTTC; CDR3: CASSPIQGASEQYF
length: 14; V: TRBV7-9; size: few; J: TRBJ2-2; D: -; DNA: TGTGCCAGCAGCTTAGGGGTCAACACCGGGGAGCTGTTTTTT; CDR3: CASSLGVNTGELFF
length: 14; V: TRBV28; size: -; J: TRBJ2-7; D: TRBD1; DNA: TGTGCCAGTATAAGACAGGGCAGCTCCTACGAGCAGTACTTC; CDR3: CASIRQGSSYEQYF
length: 14; V: TRBV2; size: -; J: TRBJ2-1; D: -; DNA: TGTGCCCGCCAGGGCTCGGGGTCCTACAATGAGCAGTTCTTC; CDR3: CARQGSGSYNEQFF
length: 15; V: TRBV6-5; size: -; J: TRBJ2-7; D: -; DNA: TGTGCCAGCAGTTACTCCGGCCGGGACAACTACGAGCAGTACTTC; CDR3: CASSYSGRDNYEQYF
length: 17; V: TRBV5-1; size: -; J: TRBJ2-7; D: -; DNA: TGCGCCAGCAAAAGAAGGCCCGGGGGTTCGATGACGGACGAGCAGTACTTC; CDR3: CASKRRPGGSMTDEQYF
length: 11; V: TRBV6-5; size: once; J: TRBJ1-5; D: TRBD1; DNA: TGTGCCAGCAGGTACAGGGGTACCCAGCATTTT; CDR3: CASRYRGTQHF
length: 15; V: TRBV5-1; size: -; J: TRBJ2-1; D: -; DNA: TGCGCCAGCAGCCTCGTTCAGGGTGGGTACAATGAGCAGTTCTTC; CDR3: CASSLVQGGYNEQFF
length: 15; V: TRBV5-4; size: once; J: TRBJ1-1; D: -; DNA: TGTGCCAGCAGCTTGGGGGGGGACCTTAACACTGAAGCTTTCTTT; CDR3: CASSLGGDLNTEAFF
length: 17; V: TRBV23-1; size: -; J: TRBJ2-2; D: TRBD1; DNA: TGCGCCAGCAGCCAATCCGGACAGGGGGTTAACGCCGGGGAGCTGTTTTTT; CDR3: CASSQSGQGVNAGELFF
length: 12; V: TRBV19; size: -; J: TRBJ2-5; D: -; DNA: TGTGCCAGTAGTTCCTGGGGGGAGACCCAGTACTTC; CDR3: CASSSWGETQYF
length: 12; V: TRBV2; size: once; J: TRBJ2-7; D: -; DNA: TGTGCCAGCAGTGGAAGAGGAGGCGAGCAGTACTTC; CDR3: CASSGRGGEQYF
length: 16; V: TRBV18; size: -; J: TRBJ2-3; D: TRBD2; DNA: TGTGCCAGCTCACCCCTGGCGGGAGGGCCTGTAGATACGCAGTATTTT; CDR3: CASSPLAGGPVDTQYF
length: 12; V: TRBV5-1; size: -; J: TRBJ2-7; D: -; DNA: TGCGCCAGCAGCTTGGAGGGGCGCGAGCAGTACTTC; CDR3: CASSLEGREQYF
length: 11; V: TRBV20-1; size: once; J: TRBJ1-2; D: -; DNA: TGCAGTGCCACGGGGGGCTATGGCTACACCTTC; CDR3: CSATGGYGYTF
length: 13; V: TRBV28; size: -; J: TRBJ1-2; D: -; DNA: TGTGCCAGCAGTCACTACAGGGCATCTGGCTACACCTTC; CDR3: CASSHYRASGYTF
length: 14; V: TRBV27; size: few; J: TRBJ2-1; D: TRBD2; DNA: TGTGCCAGCCGCGGGACTAGCGGGAGAAATGAGCAGTTCTTC; CDR3: CASRGTSGRNEQFF
length: 12; V: TRBV28; size: -; J: TRBJ1-4; D: -; DNA: TGTGCCAGCAGGAGAGAGCCCTCGCGCCTGTTTTTT; CDR3: CASRREPSRLFF
length: 11; V: TRBV28; size: -; J: TRBJ2-3; D: -; DNA: TGTGCCACAGACCCTGGGGATACGCAGTATTTT; CDR3: CATDPGDTQYF
length: 12; V: TRBV2; size: -; J: TRBJ1-2; D: -; DNA: TGTGCCAGCAGTGAGAGAGACGAAGGCTACACCTTC; CDR3: CASSERDEGYTF
length: 14; V: TRBV11-2; size: -; J: TRBJ2-7; D: -; DNA: TGTGCCAGCAGCTTAGAACGACAGGCCTACGAGCAGTACTTC; CDR3: CASSLERQAYEQYF
length: 16; V: TRBV19; size: -; J: TRBJ2-3; D: TRBD1; DNA: TGTGCCAGTAGTATCGAGGGGACAGATAACACAGATACGCAGTATTTT; CDR3: CASSIEGTDNTDTQYF
length: 15; V: TRBV28; size: -; J: TRBJ2-7; D: TRBD1; DNA: TGTGCCAGCAAACCCACAGGGGGACCCCCCTACGAGCAGTACTTC; CDR3: CASKPTGGPPYEQYF
length: 13; V: TRBV9; size: -; J: TRBJ1-1; D: -; DNA: TGTGCCAGCAGCGTAGGACAGGACACTGAAGCTTTCTTT; CDR3: CASSVGQDTEAFF
length: 14; V: TRBV9; size: -; J: TRBJ2-4; D: -; DNA: TGTGCCAGCAGCGTAGGTCTAGCCAAAAACATTCAGTACTTC; CDR3: CASSVGLAKNIQYF
length: 13; V: TRBV2; size: -; J: TRBJ2-3; D: TRBD2; DNA: TGTGCCAGCGGGAGGGAGCGACCAGATACGCAGTATTTT; CDR3: CASGRERPDTQYF
length: 13; V: TRBV10-3; size: -; J: TRBJ1-5; D: -; DNA: TGTGCCATCAGTCGAGGGGGTCACCAGCCCCAGCATTTT; CDR3: CAISRGGHQPQHF
length: 16; V: TRBV28; size: once; J: TRBJ2-7; D: TRBD1; DNA: TGTGCCAGCAGTTTATGGTCGGACAGGGCAGCCTACGAGCAGTACTTC; CDR3: CASSLWSDRAAYEQYF
length: 18; V: TRBV10-1; size: -; J: TRBJ2-3; D: TRBD2; DNA: TGCGCCACCCTAATAGAGACTAGCGGGATAGCAAGCACAGATACGCAGTATTTT; CDR3: CATLIETSGIASTDTQYF
length: 12; V: TRBV19; size: -; J: TRBJ2-5; D: -; DNA: TGTGCCAGTAGCCAGGGACGGGAGACCCAGTACTTC; CDR3: CASSQGRETQYF
length: 15; V: TRBV5-1; size: -; J: TRBJ2-3; D: TRBD1; DNA: TGCGCCAGCAGCTGGGGGACAGGGCGGACAGATACGCAGTATTTT; CDR3: CASSWGTGRTDTQYF
length: 14; V: TRBV6-6; size: -; J: TRBJ2-2; D: -; DNA: TGTGCCAGCAGACCCCGAGGGACTCAGGGGGTTTTGTTTTTT; CDR3: CASRPRGTQGVLFF
length: 14; V: TRBV14; size: -; J: TRBJ2-3; D: -; DNA: TGTGCCAGCAGCCAAGACTTCCGGGGGGATACGCAGTATTTT; CDR3: CASSQDFRGDTQYF
length: 13; V: TRBV4-3; size: few; J: TRBJ2-7; D: -; DNA: TGCGCCAGCAGCCAAGAAAGAGGTAACGAGCAGTACTTC; CDR3: CASSQERGNEQYF
length: 15; V: TRBV28; size: -; J: TRBJ2-7; D: -; DNA: TGTGCCAGCAGTACACACTTACCCAACTCCTACGAGCAGTACTTC; CDR3: CASSTHLPNSYEQYF
length: 13; V: TRBV9; size: once; J: TRBJ1-2; D: -; DNA: TGTGCCAGCAGCCGGGAGAGCCTCTATGGCTACACCTTC; CDR3: CASSRESLYGYTF
length: 13; V: TRBV27; size: -; J: TRBJ2-2; D: -; DNA: TGTGCCAGCAGTCTAGAGGTATTCGGGGAGCTGTTTTTT; CDR3: CASSLEVFGELFF
length: 13; V: TRBV5-4; size: few; J: TRBJ1-2; D: TRBD1; DNA: TGTGCCAGCAGTGCCCCAGGGGGCTATGGCTACACCTTC; CDR3: CASSAPGGYGYTF
length: 14; V: TRBV5-1; size: -; J: TRBJ2-3; D: -; DNA: TGCGCCAGCAGCTTGGAGGTAGCCGCAGATACGCAGTATTTT; CDR3: CASSLEVAADTQYF
length: 13; V: TRBV7-2; size: -; J: TRBJ2-1; D: -; DNA: TGTGCCAGCAGCTTAGCGAACTACAATGAGCAGTTCTTC; CDR3: CASSLANYNEQFF
length: 14; V: TRBV7-2; size: -; J: TRBJ1-5; D: TRBD1; DNA: TGTGCCAGCAGCCTCAACAGGGGTAATCAGCCCCAGCATTTT; CDR3: CASSLNRGNQPQHF
length: 16; V: TRBV28; size: -; J: TRBJ2-3; D: TRBD1; DNA: TGTGCCAGCAGTGCCTCCGGGACAGCACTCGGAGATACGCAGTATTTT; CDR3: CASSASGTALGDTQYF
length: 15; V: TRBV5-1; size: -; J: TRBJ2-7; D: TRBD2; DNA: TGCGCCAGCAGCTTGTCCCCTAGCGGGAGTTACGAGCAGTACTTC; CDR3: CASSLSPSGSYEQYF
length: 17; V: TRBV5-4; size: once; J: TRBJ2-3; D: TRBD2; DNA: TGTGCCAGCAGCTCTGGGACTAGCGGGAGAGTAACAGATACGCAGTATTTT; CDR3: CASSSGTSGRVTDTQYF
length: 12; V: TRBV2; size: -; J: TRBJ1-4; D: -; DNA: TGTGCCAGCAGTTTCGGTGCGGAAAAACTGTTTTTT; CDR3: CASSFGAEKLFF
length: 15; V: TRBV9; size: -; J: TRBJ1-4; D: TRBD1; DNA: TGTGCCAGCAGCCAACTGACAGGGGTGGGGGAAAAACTGTTTTTT; CDR3: CASSQLTGVGEKLFF
length: 13; V: TRBV10-3; size: once; J: TRBJ2-5; D: TRBD1; DNA: TGTGCCATCAGTGGGACAGGGAAAGAGACCCAGTACTTC; CDR3: CAISGTGKETQYF